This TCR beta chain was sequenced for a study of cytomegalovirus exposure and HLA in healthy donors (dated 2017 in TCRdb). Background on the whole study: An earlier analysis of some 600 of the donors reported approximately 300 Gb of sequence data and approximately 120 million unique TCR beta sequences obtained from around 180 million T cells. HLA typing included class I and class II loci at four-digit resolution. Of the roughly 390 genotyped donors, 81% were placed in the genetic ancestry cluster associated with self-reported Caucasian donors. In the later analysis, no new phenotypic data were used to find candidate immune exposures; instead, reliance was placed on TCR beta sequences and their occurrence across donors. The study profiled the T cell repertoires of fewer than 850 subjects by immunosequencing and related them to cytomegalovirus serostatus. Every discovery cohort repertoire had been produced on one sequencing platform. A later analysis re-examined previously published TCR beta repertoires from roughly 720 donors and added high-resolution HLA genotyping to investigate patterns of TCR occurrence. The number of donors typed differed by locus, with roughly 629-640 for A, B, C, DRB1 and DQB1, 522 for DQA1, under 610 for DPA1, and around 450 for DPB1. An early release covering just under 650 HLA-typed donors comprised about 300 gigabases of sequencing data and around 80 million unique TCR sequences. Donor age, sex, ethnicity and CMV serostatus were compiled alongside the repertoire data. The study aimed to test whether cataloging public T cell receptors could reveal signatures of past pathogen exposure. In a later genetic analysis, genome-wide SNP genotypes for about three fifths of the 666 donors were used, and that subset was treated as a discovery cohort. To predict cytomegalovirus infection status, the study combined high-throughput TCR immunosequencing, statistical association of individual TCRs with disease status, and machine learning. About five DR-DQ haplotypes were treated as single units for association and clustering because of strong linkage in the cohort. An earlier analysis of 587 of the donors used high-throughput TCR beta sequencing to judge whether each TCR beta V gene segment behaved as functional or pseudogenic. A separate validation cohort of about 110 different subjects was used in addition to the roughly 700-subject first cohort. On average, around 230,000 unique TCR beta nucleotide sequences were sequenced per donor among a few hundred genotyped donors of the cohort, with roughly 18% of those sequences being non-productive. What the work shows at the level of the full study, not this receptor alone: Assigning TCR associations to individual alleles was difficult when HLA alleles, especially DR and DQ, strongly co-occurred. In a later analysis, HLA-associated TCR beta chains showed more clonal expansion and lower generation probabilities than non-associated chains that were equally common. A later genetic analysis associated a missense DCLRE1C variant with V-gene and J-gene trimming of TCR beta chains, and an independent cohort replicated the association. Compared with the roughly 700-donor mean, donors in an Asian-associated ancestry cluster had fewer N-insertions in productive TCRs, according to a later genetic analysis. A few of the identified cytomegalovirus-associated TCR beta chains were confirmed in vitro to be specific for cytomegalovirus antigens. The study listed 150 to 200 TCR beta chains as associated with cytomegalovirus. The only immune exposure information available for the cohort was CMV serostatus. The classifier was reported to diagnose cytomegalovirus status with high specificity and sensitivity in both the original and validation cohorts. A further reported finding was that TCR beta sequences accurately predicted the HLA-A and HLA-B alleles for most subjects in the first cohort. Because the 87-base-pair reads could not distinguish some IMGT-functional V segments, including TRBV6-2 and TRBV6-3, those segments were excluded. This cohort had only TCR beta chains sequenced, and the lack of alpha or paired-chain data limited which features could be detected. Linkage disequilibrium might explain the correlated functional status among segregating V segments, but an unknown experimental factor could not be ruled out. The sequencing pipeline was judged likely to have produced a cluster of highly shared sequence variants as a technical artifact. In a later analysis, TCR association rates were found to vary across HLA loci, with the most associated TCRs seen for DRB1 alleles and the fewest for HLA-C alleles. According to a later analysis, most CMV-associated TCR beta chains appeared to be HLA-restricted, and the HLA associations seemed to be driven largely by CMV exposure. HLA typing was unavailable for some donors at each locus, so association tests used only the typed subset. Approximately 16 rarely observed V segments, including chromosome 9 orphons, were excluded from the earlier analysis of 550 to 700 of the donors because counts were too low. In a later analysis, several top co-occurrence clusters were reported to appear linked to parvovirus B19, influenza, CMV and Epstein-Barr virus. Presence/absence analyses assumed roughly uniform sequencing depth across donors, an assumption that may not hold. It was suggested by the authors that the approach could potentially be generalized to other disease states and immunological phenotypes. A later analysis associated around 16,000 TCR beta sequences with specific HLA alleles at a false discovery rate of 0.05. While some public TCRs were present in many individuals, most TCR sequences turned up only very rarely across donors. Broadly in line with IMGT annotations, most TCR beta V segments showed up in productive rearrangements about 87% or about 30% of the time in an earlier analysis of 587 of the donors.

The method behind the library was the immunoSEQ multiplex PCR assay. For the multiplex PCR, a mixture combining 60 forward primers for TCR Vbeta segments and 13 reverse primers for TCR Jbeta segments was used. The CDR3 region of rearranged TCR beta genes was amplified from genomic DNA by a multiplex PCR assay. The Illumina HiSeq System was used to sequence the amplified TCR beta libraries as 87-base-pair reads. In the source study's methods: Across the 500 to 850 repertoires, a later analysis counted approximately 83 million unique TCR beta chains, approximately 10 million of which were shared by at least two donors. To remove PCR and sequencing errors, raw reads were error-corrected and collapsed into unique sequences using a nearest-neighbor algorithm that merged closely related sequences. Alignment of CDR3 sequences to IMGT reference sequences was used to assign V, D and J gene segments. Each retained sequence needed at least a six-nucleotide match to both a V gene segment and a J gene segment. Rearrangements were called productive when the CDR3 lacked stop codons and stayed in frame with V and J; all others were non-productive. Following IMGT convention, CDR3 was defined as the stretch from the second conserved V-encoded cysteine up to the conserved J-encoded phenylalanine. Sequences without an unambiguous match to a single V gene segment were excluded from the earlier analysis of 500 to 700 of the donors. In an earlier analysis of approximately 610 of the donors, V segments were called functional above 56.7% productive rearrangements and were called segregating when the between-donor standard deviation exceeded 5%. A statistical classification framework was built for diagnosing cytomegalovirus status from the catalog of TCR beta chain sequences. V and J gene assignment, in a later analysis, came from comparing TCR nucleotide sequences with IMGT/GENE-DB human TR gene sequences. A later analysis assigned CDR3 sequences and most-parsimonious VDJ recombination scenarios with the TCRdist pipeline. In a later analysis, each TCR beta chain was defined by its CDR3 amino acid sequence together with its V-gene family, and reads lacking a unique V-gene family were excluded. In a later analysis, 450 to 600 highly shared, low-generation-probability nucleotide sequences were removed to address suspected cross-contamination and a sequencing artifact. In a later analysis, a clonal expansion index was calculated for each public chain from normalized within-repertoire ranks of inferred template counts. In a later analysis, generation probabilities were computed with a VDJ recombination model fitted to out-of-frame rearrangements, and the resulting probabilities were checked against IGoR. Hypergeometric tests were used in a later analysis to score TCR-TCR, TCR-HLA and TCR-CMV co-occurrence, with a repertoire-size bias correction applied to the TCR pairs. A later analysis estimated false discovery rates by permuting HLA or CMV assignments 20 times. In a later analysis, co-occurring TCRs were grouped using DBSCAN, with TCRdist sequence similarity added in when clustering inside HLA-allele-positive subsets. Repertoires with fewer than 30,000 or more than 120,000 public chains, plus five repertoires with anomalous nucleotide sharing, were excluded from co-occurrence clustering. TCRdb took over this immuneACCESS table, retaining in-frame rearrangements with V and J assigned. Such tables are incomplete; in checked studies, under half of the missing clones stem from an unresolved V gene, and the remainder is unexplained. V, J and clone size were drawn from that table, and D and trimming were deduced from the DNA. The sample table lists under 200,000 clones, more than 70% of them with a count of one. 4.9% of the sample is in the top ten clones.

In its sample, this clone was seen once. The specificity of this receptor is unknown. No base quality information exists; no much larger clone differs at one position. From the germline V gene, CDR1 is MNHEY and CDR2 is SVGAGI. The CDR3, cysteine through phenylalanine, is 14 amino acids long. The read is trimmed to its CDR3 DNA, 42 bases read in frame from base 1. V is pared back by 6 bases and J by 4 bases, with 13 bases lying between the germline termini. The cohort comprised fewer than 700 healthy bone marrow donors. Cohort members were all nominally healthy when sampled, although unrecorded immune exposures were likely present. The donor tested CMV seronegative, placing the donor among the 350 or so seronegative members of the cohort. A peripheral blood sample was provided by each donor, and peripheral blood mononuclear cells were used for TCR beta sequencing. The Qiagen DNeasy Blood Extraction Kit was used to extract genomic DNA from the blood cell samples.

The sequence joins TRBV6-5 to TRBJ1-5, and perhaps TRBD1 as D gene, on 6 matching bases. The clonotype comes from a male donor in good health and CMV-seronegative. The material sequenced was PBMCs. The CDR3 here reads CASSLRQENQPQHF. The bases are TGTGCCAGCAGCCTCCGACAGGAAAATCAGCCCCAGCATTTT.